This note documents a single T cell receptor (beta chain) sequence. The source of the sample is a study of blood T cells in healthy people across ages. A second PCR of about 7 to 12 cycles used a sample-barcoded 5' primer and a J-beta primer mix. TCRdb re-analysed the 5' RACE reads in MiXCR, keeping a single row per CDR3 protein. Among 450,000 to 600,000 distinct CDR3 sequences listed, about 27% were seen once. V dropped 7 bases and J dropped 3 bases, with 15 bases sitting between them. The germline CDR1 and CDR2 sequences are MNHEY and SVGAGI. The CDR3 is 14 residues long. The same data also contributed to another study, on T cells of mothers and their children. That work states: A primer called M1S, used in the second PCR, added sample barcodes and 2-4 random nucleotides.

Sequencing was done on a sample of blood. V usage is TRBV6-5 and J usage is TRBJ1-1; weak D call: TRBD1 (5 bases). The sequence derives from a boy aged 2-15 years in good health. This CDR3 reads CASTRVAGYTEAFF. Written as DNA, the CDR3 is TGTGCCAGCACAAGGGTAGCAGGGTACACTGAAGCTTTCTTT.